The 32 T cell receptor beta chains given below trace back to one sample, sequenced in a study of post-analysis software for immune sequencing data. Study-wide findings and caveats: The study found TRBV5-6, TRBV5-1 and TRBV20-1 among roughly 5 TRBV segments more frequent in patients than controls.

Prepared libraries of TCR beta cDNA carried unique molecular identifiers. TCRdb independently ran MiXCR on the PCR reads; one entry per CDR3 protein. The sample includes around 770,000 distinct CDR3 sequences, around 46% seen only once; the top ten take roughly 4.4%. These receptors' antigens are unknown. Sequencing was performed on blood. The receptors come from a girl aged 10-17 years with multiple sclerosis.

For this clonotype: The junction differs from germline at one of its ends, possibly a read error. The V gene is TRBV7-2, the J gene TRBJ2-5, with 9 bases aligning to TRBD2. The CDR3 has 18 residues. Germline CDR1 SGHTA, CDR2 FQGNSA. CDR3 nucleotide sequence: TGTGCCAGCAACTTAGCGCGGGTTAGCGGGAGTCTTTCGGAGACCCAGTACTTC. The encoded protein is CASNLARVSGSLSETQYF.

This clonotype turned up a few times. The V call is TRBV28, the J call TRBJ1-2; a possible D gene is TRBD1 (5 bases). The CDR3 has 14 residues. CDR1 and CDR2 (germline): MDHEN, SYDVKM. V was pared by 7 bases and J by 3 bases, with 15 bases between. The CDR3 DNA follows: TGTGCCAGCACCACACGGGACGGAGACTATGGCTACACCTTC. Protein product: CASTTRDGDYGYTF.

The gene calls are TRBV7-8 and TRBJ2-2; D uncertain. The CDR3 spans 12 residues. The V gene's germline CDR1 is SGHVS and CDR2 FQNEAQ. Trimming pared 4 bases from V and 4 bases from J, leaving 4 bases between. CDR3 in amino acids: CASSSFTGELFF. The DNA of the CDR3 is TGTGCCAGCAGCTCCTTCACCGGGGAGCTGTTTTTT. The full variable domain, rest sourced from reference TRBV7-8 and TRBJ2-2, is GAGVSQSPRYKVAKRGQDVALRCDPISGHVSLFWYQQALGQGPEFLTYFQNEAQLDKSGLPSDRFFAERPEGSVSTLKIQRTQQEDSAVYLCASSSFTGELFFGEGSRLTVL.

This clonotype was seen a handful of times. CDR3 loop: CSVEGGTASFYEQYF. The DNA of the CDR3 is TGCAGCGTTGAAGGAGGTACAGCCTCCTTCTACGAGCAGTACTTC. This chain links TRBV29-1 with TRBJ2-7; D gene unclear. The length of the CDR3 is 15 residues. In germline, CDR1 is SQVTM, CDR2 ANQGSEA. Deletions cut 1 base from V and 3 bases from J, with 16 bases between.

The genes are TRBV27 and TRBJ1-2, with D uncertain. Germline assignment: CDR1 MNHEY and CDR2 SMNVEV (reference sequence). V lost 3 bases and J lost 6, with 11 bases in between. This CDR3 is 13 amino acids long. The CDR3 spells CASSFYGDHGYTF. DNA of the CDR3: TGTGCCAGCAGTTTTTACGGAGATCATGGCTACACCTTC.

This clonotype appeared a few times. The V gene is TRBV29-1, the J gene TRBJ2-5, with TRBD1 matching 7 bases. V shed 6 bases, J shed 2 bases, and the junction held 3 bases outside the gene matches. The CDR3 length is 12 residues. Germline CDR1 reads SQVTM; CDR2 reads ANQGSEA. In nucleotides, the CDR3 is TGCAGCGTCCTGACAGGGCAAGAGACCCAGTACTTC. It is translated as CSVLTGQETQYF.

This clonotype appeared many times. The chain couples TRBV20-1 to TRBJ2-3; D remains unclear. V shed 6 bases and J shed 0 bases, with 13 bases lying between them. CDR1 and CDR2 (germline): DFQATT, SNEGSKA (reference sequence). The CDR3 spans 14 residues. The CDR3 loop reads CSAPPLTSTDTQYF. For the CDR3, the DNA is TGCAGTGCGCCGCCCCTTACAAGCACAGATACGCAGTATTTT.

This clonotype was picked up a small number of times. This chain links TRBV12-3 or TRBV12-4 with TRBJ2-3; D might be TRBD2 (7 bases). This CDR3 region has 14 residues. V was clipped by 3 bases and J by 3 bases, with 10 bases between them. This CDR3 is CASSLGGLTDTQYF. The CDR3 region has the DNA TGTGCCAGCAGTTTGGGGGGGCTTACAGATACGCAGTATTTT.

V and J are TRBV20-1 and TRBJ2-5; a possible D gene is TRBD2 (5 bases). The DNA matches TRBJ2-7 better at its end, which makes the J call doubtful. Germline V gives CDR1 DFQATT, CDR2 SNEGSKA (reference sequence). There are 13 residues in the CDR3. CDR3 in DNA: TGCAGTGCTAGATTTCGGGATACCTGCGAGCAGTACTTC. The encoded protein is CSARFRDTCEQYF.

Only one count was recorded for this clonotype. The chain is built from TRBV27 and TRBJ2-7; maybe TRBD2 (6 bases). The V end lost 7 bases, the J end lost 0 bases, and 10 bases lay between the germline ends. This CDR3 comprises 13 residues. From germline, CDR1 is MNHEY and CDR2 SMNVEV (reference sequence). The CDR3 sequence is CASKRANSYEQYF. CDR3 sequence (DNA): TGTGCCAGCAAGCGGGCCAACTCCTACGAGCAGTACTTC.

This clonotype has only a few counts. This chain connects TRBV7-3 to TRBJ2-3, with 8 positions matching TRBD2. With V trimmed by 4 bases and J by 4 bases, 13 bases remained unmatched. The CDR3 runs 17 residues. Germline assignment: CDR1 SGHTA and CDR2 FQGTGA. CDR3 nucleotide sequence: TGTGCCAGCAGCTCCTCCCCTAGCGGGTTAGGGGCAGATACGCAGTATTTT. Its translation is CASSSSPSGLGADTQYF.

V and J are TRBV5-1 and TRBJ2-5, with TRBD2 matching over 8 bases. CDR3 length: 14 amino acids. From germline, CDR1 is SGHRS and CDR2 YFSETQ. V shed 3 bases, J shed 4 bases, and the junction held 5 bases outside the gene matches. The CDR3 sequence is CASSSGLGRETQYF. In DNA form, the CDR3 reads TGCGCCAGCAGCTCGGGACTAGGTAGAGAGACCCAGTACTTC.

This clonotype was seen repeatedly, ten times or more. The genes are TRBV5-1 and TRBJ2-1; 11 nucleotides line up with TRBD2. V lost 3 bases and J lost 0; bases outside the gene matches: 5. The germline V gene has CDR1 SGHRS and CDR2 YFSETQ. This CDR3 is 17 amino acids long. CDR3 nucleotides: TGCGCCAGCAGCTCGGGACTAGCGGCCAGCTCCTACAATGAGCAGTTCTTC. Residues: CASSSGLAASSYNEQFF.

The chain has TRBV20-1 and TRBJ2-7; 10 bases match TRBD2. The J call may not be correct, given that the DNA end is closer to TRBJ2-5. Germline values: CDR1 DFQATT, CDR2 SNEGSKA (reference sequence). The CDR3 length is 13 residues. CDR3 sequence (DNA): TGCAGTGCCCGAAAGCGGGAGGGAGAGACCCAGTACTTC. It yields the protein CSARKREGETQYF.

In this sample, this clonotype turned up a few times. The chain is built from TRBV12-3 or TRBV12-4 and TRBJ2-1; 14 bases are shared with TRBD2. Trimming removed 3 bases from V and 4 bases from J; junction bases left unmatched: 11. The length of the CDR3 is 19 residues. CDR3 coding DNA: TGTGCCAGCAGTTTCCCGGGACTAGCGGGAGAAGTGGTGTACAATGAGCAGTTCTTC. It is translated as CASSFPGLAGEVVYNEQFF.

This chain links TRBV7-2 with TRBJ2-3, with 9 bases lining up with TRBD2. Germline CDR1 SGHTA, CDR2 FQGNSA. V gave up 4 bases and J gave up 5 bases; unmatched junction bases: 4. The CDR3 length is 14 residues. The CDR3 is CASSSGSGRDTQYF. The CDR3 DNA reads TGTGCCAGCAGCTCGGGTAGCGGGAGAGATACGCAGTATTTT.

This clonotype was counted a few times. The V call is TRBV20-1, the J call TRBJ2-1; 11 bases align to TRBD2. This CDR3 has 14 residues. Germline lookup yields CDR1 DFQATT and CDR2 SNEGSKA (reference sequence). The V gene end was trimmed by 6 bases and the J gene end by 3 bases; junction bases not matched to a gene: 4. The CDR3 DNA is TGCAGTGCCGCACTAGCGGGGGTCTACAATGAGCAGTTCTTC. This sequence encodes CSAALAGVYNEQFF.

This rearrangement joins TRBV6-1 to TRBJ1-2, with D unresolved. The CDR3 length is 14 residues. V gave up 2 bases and J gave up 5 bases, with 12 bases separating them. CDR1 is MNHNS and CDR2 is SASEGT in the germline V gene. The CDR3 region is CASSESSHRYGYTF. DNA for the CDR3: TGTGCCAGCAGTGAAAGTTCCCACAGATATGGCTACACCTTC.

V gene TRBV5-1 combines with J gene TRBJ1-2, with a weak D call TRBD1 (5 bases). Trimming removed 5 bases at V and 4 bases at J, with 12 bases between. This CDR3 is built from 13 residues. Germline CDR1 is SGHRS and CDR2 is YFSETQ. CDR3 region: CASSEGRAYGYTF. For the CDR3, the DNA is TGCGCCAGCAGTGAGGGCAGGGCCTATGGCTACACCTTC.

This chain connects TRBV20-1 to TRBJ2-1; 9 positions agree with TRBD1. This CDR3 region has 14 residues. CDR1 and CDR2 (germline): DFQATT, SNEGSKA (reference sequence). V lost 5 bases to trimming and J lost 12 bases; unmatched junction nucleotides: 14. CDR3 coding DNA: TGCAGTGCTGGGGGACAGGGCTCGGCGGATGGGCAGTTCTTC. This sequence encodes CSAGGQGSADGQFF.

This chain links TRBV4-1 with TRBJ2-5; 14 nucleotides align to TRBD2. Judging by the DNA end, TRBJ2-7 fits better; the J call may be wrong. In germline, CDR1 is MGHRA, CDR2 YSYEKL. The CDR3 has 16 amino acids. CDR3 protein: CASSQTLTSGRGEQYF. The CDR3, as DNA: TGCGCCAGCAGCCAGACGCTGACTAGCGGGAGGGGCGAGCAGTACTTC.

This clonotype was observed a handful of times. The chain carries TRBV7-3 and TRBJ2-1; 13 nucleotides agree with TRBD2. Germline V gene sequence: CDR1 SGHTA, CDR2 FQGTGA. V lost 5 bases and J lost 7; bases outside the gene matches: 14. This CDR3 region has 18 residues. DNA of the CDR3: TGTGCCAGCAGCAATATTCGGGGGGGACTAGCGGGAATGAATGAGCAGTTCTTC. Protein: CASSNIRGGLAGMNEQFF.

This clonotype was seen ten or more times. The chain joins TRBV12-3 or TRBV12-4 to TRBJ2-1; no definite D call. The CDR3 runs to 14 residues. Trimming took off 6 bases at V and 9 bases at J, with 18 bases between the two ends. For the CDR3, the DNA is TGTGCCAGCAGGGCCACAGCAGGCGCCAGTGAGCAGTTCTTC. The encoded protein is CASRATAGASEQFF.

The chain combines TRBV29-1 with TRBJ2-3, with TRBD2 as a possible D gene (7 bases). Trimming took off 3 bases at V and 3 bases at J, with 10 bases between the two ends. Germline lookup yields CDR1 SQVTM and CDR2 ANQGSEA. The CDR3 totals 13 residues. CDR3 loop: CSVDAGATDTQYF. The DNA of the CDR3 is TGCAGCGTTGATGCGGGGGCAACAGATACGCAGTATTTT.

The table lists this clonotype with a few counts. The V call is TRBV20-1, the J call TRBJ2-1, with 11 bases lining up with TRBD2. The V segment lost 0 bases and the J segment 7 bases; nucleotides outside the gene matches: 8. The germline gives CDR1 DFQATT, CDR2 SNEGSKA (reference sequence). This CDR3 comprises 16 residues. The CDR3 sequence: CSARDKTSGNWNEQFF. Here the CDR3 DNA reads TGCAGTGCTAGAGATAAGACTAGCGGGAATTGGAATGAGCAGTTCTTC.

The CDR3 nucleotides are TGTGCCAGCACACAGGGGGCTGGGGCCAACGTCCTGACTTTC. Translation: CASTQGAGANVLTF. The rearrangement uses TRBV12-3 or TRBV12-4 and TRBJ2-6; TRBD1 agrees at 8 bases. CDR3 size: 14 residues. Trimming took 7 bases from V and 2 from J; bases not matched to a gene: 1.

The chain joins TRBV12-3 or TRBV12-4 to TRBJ2-1; D is perhaps TRBD2 (6 bases). V lost 6 bases to trimming and J lost 0 bases, with 21 bases between them. This CDR3 contains 18 residues. CDR3 coding DNA: TGTGCCAGCAGCCCGGGGAGAAGCGGGTCGGACTCCTACAATGAGCAGTTCTTC. Its protein is CASSPGRSGSDSYNEQFF.

In this sample, this clonotype turned up a few times. The genes are TRBV10-3 and TRBJ2-1; no firm D call. V was trimmed by 2 bases and J by 4 bases, leaving 6 bases between them. The germline V gene has CDR1 ENHRY and CDR2 SYGVKD. This CDR3 has 13 residues. CDR3 protein: CAISEGPYNEQFF. The CDR3 DNA follows: TGTGCCATCAGTGAGGGTCCGTACAATGAGCAGTTCTTC.

This clonotype was seen a few times. The V and J genes are TRBV7-9 and TRBJ2-7, with D perhaps TRBD1 (6 bases). With 5 bases removed from V and 3 bases from J, the gap between germline ends came to 11 bases. Germline CDR1 reads SEHNR; CDR2 reads FQNEAQ (reference sequence). The CDR3 length is 13 residues. CDR3 residues: CASSGDTYYEQYF. CDR3 nucleotides: TGTGCCAGCAGCGGGGACACTTACTACGAGCAGTACTTC.

The CDR3 DNA is TGTGCCAGCAGTTACTCTCACCCGTCGACTCGGACAGGAAATAATTCACCCCTCCACTTT. It is translated as CASSYSHPSTRTGNNSPLHF. The chain carries TRBV6-5 and TRBJ1-6; TRBD1 matches 7 bases. This CDR3 is 20 amino acids long. Looked up from germline, CDR1 is MNHEY and CDR2 is SVGAGI. V gave up 0 bases and J gave up 5 bases; unmatched junction bases: 16.

The V call is TRBV5-6, the J call TRBJ2-1, with D possibly TRBD2 on 6 matching bases. V lost 3 bases to trimming and J lost 6 bases, with 16 bases between them. The CDR3 runs 15 residues. Looked up from germline, CDR1 is SGHDT and CDR2 is YYEEEE. CDR3 in DNA: TGTGCCAGCAGCTCCGATACTAGCCACCTCAATGAGCAGTTCTTC. The encoded protein is CASSSDTSHLNEQFF.

The CDR3 DNA sequence: TGTGCCAGCAGCTTATTGTCGGGGCTATACAATGAGCAGTTCTTC. Translating gives CASSLLSGLYNEQFF. The rearrangement links TRBV7-2 to TRBJ2-1, with D perhaps TRBD1 or TRBD2 (5 bases each). V was cut by 2 bases and J by 4 bases, with 12 bases left in between. The CDR3 extends over 15 amino acids. Germline CDR1 and CDR2: SGHTA and FQGNSA.